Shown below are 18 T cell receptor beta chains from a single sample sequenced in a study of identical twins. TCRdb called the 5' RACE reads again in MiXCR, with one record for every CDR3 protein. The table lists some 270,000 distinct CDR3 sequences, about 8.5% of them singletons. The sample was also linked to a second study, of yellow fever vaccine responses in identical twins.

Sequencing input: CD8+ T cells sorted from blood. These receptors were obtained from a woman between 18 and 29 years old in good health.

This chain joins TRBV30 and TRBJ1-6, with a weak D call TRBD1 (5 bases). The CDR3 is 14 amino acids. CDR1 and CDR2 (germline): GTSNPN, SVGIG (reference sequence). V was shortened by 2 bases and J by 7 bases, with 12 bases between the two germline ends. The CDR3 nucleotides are TGTGCCTGGAGTTATGGGGGAAGAAATTCACCCCTCCACTTT. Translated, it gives CAWSYGGRNSPLHF.

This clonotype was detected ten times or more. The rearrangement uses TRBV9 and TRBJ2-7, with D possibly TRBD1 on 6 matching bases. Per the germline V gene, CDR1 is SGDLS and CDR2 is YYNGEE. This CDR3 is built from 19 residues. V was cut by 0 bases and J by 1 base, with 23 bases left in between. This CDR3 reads CASSVGLDRLNADSYEQYF. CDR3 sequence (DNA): TGTGCCAGCAGCGTAGGATTGGACAGACTTAACGCGGATTCCTACGAGCAGTACTTC.

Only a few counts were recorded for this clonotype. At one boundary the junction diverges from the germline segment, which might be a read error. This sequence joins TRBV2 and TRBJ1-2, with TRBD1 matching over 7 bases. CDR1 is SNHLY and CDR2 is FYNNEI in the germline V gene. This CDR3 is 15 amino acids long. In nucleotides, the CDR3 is TGTGCCAGCAGGGAAGGTACAGGGGCGGGCTATGGCTACACCTTC. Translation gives CASREGTGAGYGYTF.

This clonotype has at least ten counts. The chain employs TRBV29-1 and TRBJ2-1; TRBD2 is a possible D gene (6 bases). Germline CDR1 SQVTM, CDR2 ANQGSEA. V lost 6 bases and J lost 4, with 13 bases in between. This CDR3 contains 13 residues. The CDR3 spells CSVSGTEYNEQFF. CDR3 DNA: TGCAGCGTCTCCGGGACTGAGTACAATGAGCAGTTCTTC.

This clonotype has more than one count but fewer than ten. CDR3 sequence reads: CASSLGLRGLAGVGEQYF. The CDR3 DNA reads as TGTGCCAGCAGCTTAGGTCTTCGGGGGCTAGCGGGAGTGGGCGAGCAGTACTTC. The chain joins TRBV7-8 to TRBJ2-7, with TRBD2 matching 10 bases. CDR3 length: 18 amino acids. J gave up 6 bases and V 1 base, and 15 bases lay outside the gene matches. Germline lookup yields CDR1 SGHVS and CDR2 FQNEAQ.

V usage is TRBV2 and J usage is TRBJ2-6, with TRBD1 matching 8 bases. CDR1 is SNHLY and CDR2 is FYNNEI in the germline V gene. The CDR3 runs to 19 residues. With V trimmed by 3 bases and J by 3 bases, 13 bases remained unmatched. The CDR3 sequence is CASSDGTGVTHGGANVLTF. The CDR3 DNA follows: TGTGCCAGCAGTGACGGGACAGGAGTTACACATGGTGGGGCCAACGTCCTGACTTTC.

CDR3 amino acids: CATSDWGLAGEVSDTQYF. The DNA of the CDR3 is TGTGCCACCAGTGATTGGGGACTAGCGGGAGAGGTGTCAGATACGCAGTATTTT. The chain recombines TRBV24-1 with TRBJ2-3; 14 bases match TRBD2. The CDR3 totals 18 residues. The germline V gene has CDR1 KGHDR and CDR2 SFDVKD. Unmatched junction bases numbered 7, after V lost 2 bases and J lost 4 bases.

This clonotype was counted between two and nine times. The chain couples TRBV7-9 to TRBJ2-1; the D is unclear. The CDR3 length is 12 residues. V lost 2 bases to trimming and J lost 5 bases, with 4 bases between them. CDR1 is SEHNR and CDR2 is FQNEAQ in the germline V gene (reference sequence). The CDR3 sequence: CASSLMDNEQFF. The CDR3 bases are TGTGCCAGCAGCTTAATGGACAATGAGCAGTTCTTC.

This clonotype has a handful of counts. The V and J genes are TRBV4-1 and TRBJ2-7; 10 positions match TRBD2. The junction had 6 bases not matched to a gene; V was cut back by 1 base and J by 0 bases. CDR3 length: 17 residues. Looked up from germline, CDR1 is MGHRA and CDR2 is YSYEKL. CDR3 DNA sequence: TGCGCCAGCAGCCAAGGTGGTGCTAGCGGGGGCTCCTACGAGCAGTACTTC. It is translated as CASSQGGASGGSYEQYF.

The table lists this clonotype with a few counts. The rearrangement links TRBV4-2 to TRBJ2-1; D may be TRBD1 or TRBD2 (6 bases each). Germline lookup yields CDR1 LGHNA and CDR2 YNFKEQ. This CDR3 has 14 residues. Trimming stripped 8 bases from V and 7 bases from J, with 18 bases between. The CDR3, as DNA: TGTGCCAGCCAAGCGGAAGGGGGGTTAAATGAGCAGTTCTTC. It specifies CASQAEGGLNEQFF.

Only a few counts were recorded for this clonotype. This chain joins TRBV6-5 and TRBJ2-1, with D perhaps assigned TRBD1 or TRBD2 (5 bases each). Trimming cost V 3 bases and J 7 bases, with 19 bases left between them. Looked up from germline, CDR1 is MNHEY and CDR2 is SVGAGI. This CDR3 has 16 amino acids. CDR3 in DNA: TGTGCCAGCAGTTATGGACACTTGGACTGGCTAAATGAGCAGTTCTTC. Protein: CASSYGHLDWLNEQFF.

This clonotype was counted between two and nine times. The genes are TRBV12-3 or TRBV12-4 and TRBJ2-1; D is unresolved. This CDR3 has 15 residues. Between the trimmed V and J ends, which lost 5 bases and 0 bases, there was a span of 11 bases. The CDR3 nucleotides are TGTGCCAGCAGTAACATCACATTCTCCTACAATGAGCAGTTCTTC. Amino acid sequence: CASSNITFSYNEQFF.

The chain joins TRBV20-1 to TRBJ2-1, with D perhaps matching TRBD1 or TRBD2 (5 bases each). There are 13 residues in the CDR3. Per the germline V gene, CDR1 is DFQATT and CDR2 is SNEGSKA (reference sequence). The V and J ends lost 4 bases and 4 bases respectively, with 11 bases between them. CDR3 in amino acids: CSAIEGNYNEQFF. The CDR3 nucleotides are TGCAGTGCTATTGAGGGGAATTACAATGAGCAGTTCTTC.

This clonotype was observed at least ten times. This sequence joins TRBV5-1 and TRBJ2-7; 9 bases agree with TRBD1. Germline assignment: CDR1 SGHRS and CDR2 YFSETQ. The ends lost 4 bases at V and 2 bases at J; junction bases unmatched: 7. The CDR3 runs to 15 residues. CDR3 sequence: CASSNRDREAYEQYF. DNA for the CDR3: TGCGCCAGCAGCAACCGGGACAGGGAAGCCTACGAGCAGTACTTC. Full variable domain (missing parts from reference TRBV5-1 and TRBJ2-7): KAGVTQTPRYLIKTRGQQVTLSCSPISGHRSVSWYQQTPGQGLQFLFEYFSETQRNKGNFPGRFSGRQFSNSRSEMNVSTLELGDSALYLCASSNRDREAYEQYFGPGTRLTVT.

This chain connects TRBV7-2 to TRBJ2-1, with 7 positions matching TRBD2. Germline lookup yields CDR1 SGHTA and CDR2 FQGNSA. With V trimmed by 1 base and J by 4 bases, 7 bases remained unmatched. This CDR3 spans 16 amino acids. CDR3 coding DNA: TGTGCCAGCAGCTTAGACGCCGACGGGGGGTACAATGAGCAGTTCTTC. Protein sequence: CASSLDADGGYNEQFF.

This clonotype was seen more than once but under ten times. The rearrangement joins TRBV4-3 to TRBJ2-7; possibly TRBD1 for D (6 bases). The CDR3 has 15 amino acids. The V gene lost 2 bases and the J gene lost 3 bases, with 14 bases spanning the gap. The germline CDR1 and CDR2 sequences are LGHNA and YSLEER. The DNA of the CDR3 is TGCGCCAGCAGCCAAACCGGAACAGGGCTCTACGAGCAGTACTTC. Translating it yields CASSQTGTGLYEQYF.

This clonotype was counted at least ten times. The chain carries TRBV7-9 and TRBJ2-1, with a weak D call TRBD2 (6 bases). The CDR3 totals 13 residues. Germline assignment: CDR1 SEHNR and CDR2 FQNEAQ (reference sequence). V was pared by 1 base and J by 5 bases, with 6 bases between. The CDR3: CASSLVADNEQFF. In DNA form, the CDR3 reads TGTGCCAGCAGCTTAGTAGCGGACAATGAGCAGTTCTTC.

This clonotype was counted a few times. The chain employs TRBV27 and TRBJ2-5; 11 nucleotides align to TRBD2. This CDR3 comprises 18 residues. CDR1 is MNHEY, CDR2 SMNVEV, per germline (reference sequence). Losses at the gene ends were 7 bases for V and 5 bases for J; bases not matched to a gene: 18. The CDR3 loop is CASTPGFRSGGAWETQYF. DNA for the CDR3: TGTGCCAGCACTCCAGGATTTCGTAGCGGGGGGGCTTGGGAGACCCAGTACTTC.